This T cell receptor (beta chain) comes out of a study of shared clonotypes between healthy human individuals. Terminally differentiated effector memory CD45RA+ cells were excluded by CCR7 positive selection of CD45RO-negative cells. TCRdb's table, derived via immunoSEQ multiplex PCR, lists solely in-frame clones and lacks some. The sample contains about 1,900,000 clones, about 94% of which appear only once. Germline lookup yields CDR1 SGHRS and CDR2 YFSETQ. The ends were cut back, 1 base at V and 2 bases at J, with 6 bases in the middle. CDR3 length: 13 amino acids. The gene calls are TRBV5-1 and TRBJ2-5; no clear D gene. The sample was naive CD8+ T cells sorted from blood. This sequence originates from a man younger than 35 in good health. DNA for the CDR3: TGCGCCAGCAGCTTGCCACGGCAAGAGACCCAGTACTTC. Protein product: CASSLPRQETQYF.